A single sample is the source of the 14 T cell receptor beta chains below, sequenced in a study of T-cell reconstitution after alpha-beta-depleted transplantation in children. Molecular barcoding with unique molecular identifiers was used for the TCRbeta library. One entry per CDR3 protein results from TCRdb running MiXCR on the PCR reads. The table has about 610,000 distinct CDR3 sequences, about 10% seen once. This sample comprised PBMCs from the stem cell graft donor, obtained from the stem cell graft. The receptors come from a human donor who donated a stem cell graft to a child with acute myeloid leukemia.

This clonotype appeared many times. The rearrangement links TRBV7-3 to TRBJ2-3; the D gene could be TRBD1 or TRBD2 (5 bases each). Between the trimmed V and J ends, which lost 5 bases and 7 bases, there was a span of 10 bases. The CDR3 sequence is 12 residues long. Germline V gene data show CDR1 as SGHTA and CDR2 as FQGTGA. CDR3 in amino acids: CASSPGRHTQYF. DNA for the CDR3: TGTGCCAGCAGCCCGGGGCGTCATACGCAGTATTTT.

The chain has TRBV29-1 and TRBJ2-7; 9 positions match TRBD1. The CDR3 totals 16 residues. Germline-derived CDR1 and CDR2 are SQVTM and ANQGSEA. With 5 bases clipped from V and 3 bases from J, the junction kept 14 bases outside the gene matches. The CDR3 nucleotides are TGCAGCGTTTGGGGACAGGGCCCGGATACCTTCTACGAGCAGTACTTC. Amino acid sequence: CSVWGQGPDTFYEQYF.

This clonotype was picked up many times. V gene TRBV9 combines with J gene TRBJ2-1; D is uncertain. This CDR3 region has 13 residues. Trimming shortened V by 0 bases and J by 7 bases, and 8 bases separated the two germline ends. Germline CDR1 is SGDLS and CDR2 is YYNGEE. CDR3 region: CASSVASDNEQFF. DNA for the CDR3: TGTGCCAGCAGCGTAGCGAGTGATAATGAGCAGTTCTTC.

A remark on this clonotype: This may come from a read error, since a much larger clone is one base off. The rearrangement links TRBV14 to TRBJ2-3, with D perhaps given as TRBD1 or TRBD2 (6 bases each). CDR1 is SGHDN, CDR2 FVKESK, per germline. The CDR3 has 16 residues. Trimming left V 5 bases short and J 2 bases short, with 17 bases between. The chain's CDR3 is CASSVRGPGDTDTQYF. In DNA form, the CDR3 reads TGTGCCAGCAGCGTCAGGGGTCCGGGGGACACAGATACGCAGTATTTT. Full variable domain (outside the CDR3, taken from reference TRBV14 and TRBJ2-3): EAGVTQFPSHSVIEKGQTVTLRCDPISGHDNLYWYRRVMGKEIKFLLHFVKESKQDESGMPNNRFLAERTGGTYSTLKVQPAELEDSGVYFCASSVRGPGDTDTQYFGPGTRLTVL.

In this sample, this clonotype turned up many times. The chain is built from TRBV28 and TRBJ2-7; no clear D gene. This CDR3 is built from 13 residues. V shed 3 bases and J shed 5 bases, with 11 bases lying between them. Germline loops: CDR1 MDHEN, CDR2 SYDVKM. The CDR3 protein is CASSLGFSDEQYF. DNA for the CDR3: TGTGCCAGCAGTTTGGGGTTCAGCGACGAGCAGTACTTC.

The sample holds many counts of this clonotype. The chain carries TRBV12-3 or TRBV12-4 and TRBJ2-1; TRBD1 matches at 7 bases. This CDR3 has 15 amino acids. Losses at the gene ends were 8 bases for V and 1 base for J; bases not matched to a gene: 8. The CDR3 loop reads CASGAGTVSYNEQFF. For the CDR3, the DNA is TGTGCCAGCGGAGCCGGGACAGTTTCCTACAATGAGCAGTTCTTC.

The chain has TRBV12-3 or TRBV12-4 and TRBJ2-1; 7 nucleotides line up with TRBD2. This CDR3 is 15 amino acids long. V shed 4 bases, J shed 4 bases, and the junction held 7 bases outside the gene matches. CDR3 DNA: TGTGCCAGCAGTTCGTCGCTAGCGGTATACAATGAGCAGTTCTTC. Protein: CASSSSLAVYNEQFF.

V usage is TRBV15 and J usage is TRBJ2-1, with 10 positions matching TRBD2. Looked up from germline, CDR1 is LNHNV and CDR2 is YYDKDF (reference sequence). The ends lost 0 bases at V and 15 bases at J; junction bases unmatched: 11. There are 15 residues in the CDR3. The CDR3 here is CATSRELLAGAPTFF. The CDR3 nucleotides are TGTGCCACCAGCAGAGAGTTGCTAGCGGGAGCCCCGACGTTCTTC.

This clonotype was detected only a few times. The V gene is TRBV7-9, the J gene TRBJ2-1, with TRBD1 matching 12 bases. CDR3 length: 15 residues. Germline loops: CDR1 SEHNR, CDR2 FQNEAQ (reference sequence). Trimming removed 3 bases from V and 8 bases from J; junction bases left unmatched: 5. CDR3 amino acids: CASSLGQGAVDEQFF. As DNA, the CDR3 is TGTGCCAGCAGCTTGGGACAGGGGGCGGTTGATGAGCAGTTCTTC.

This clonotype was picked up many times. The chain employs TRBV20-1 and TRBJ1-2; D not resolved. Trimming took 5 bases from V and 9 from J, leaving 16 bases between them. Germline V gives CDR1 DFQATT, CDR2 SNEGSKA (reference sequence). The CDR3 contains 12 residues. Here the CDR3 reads CSADQNGISYTF. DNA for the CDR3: TGCAGTGCTGACCAGAATGGGATTAGCTACACCTTC.

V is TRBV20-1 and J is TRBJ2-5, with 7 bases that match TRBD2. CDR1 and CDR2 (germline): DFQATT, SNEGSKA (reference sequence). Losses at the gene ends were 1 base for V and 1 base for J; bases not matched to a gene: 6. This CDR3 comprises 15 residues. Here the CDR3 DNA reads TGCAGTGCTAGAGCAGGCGGGAGCCCCCAAGAGACCCAGTACTTC. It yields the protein CSARAGGSPQETQYF.

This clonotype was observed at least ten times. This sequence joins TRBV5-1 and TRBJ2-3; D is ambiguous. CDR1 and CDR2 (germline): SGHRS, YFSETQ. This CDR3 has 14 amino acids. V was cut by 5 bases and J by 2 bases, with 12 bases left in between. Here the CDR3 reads CASRRAEHTDTQYF. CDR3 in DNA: TGCGCCAGCAGGCGAGCCGAACACACAGATACGCAGTATTTT. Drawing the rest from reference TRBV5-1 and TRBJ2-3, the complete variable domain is KAGVTQTPRYLIKTRGQQVTLSCSPISGHRSVSWYQQTPGQGLQFLFEYFSETQRNKGNFPGRFSGRQFSNSRSEMNVSTLELGDSALYLCASRRAEHTDTQYFGPGTRLTVL.

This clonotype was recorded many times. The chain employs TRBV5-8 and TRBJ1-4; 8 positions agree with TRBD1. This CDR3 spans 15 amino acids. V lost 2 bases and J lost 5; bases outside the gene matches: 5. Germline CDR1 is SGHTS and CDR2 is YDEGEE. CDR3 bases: TGTGCCAGCAGCTTTGCCGGACAGGGAAATGAAAAACTGTTTTTT. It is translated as CASSFAGQGNEKLFF.

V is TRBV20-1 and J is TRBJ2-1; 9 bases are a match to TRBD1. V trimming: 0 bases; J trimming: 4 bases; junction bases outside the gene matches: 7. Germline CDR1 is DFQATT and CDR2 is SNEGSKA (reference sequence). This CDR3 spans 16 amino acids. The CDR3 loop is CSARDLAGQGYNEQFF. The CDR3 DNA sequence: TGCAGTGCTAGAGACCTTGCGGGACAGGGTTACAATGAGCAGTTCTTC.